The 25 T cell receptor beta chains in this list originate from one sample, sequenced in a study of CD8+ T cells in alopecia areata. cDNA serving as the sequencing template came from extracted, reverse transcribed RNA. The data were produced by immunoSEQ multiplex PCR, yet TCRdb's version contains in-frame clones alone and is incomplete. This table has roughly 4,400 clones, less than 95% appearing once. Treatment noted: oral pan-JAK inhibitor, 5-10 mg twice daily. It was from alopecia areata patients that lesional scalp punch biopsies and peripheral blood were collected. Sequences were derived from skin, sampled at week 4, from a patient treated with tofacitinib. The origin of the receptors is a human donor with alopecia areata.

The genes are TRBV21-1 and TRBJ2-1; the listed D gene, TRBD1, was not tested against the DNA. TRBV21-1 constitutes a pseudogene. The CDR3 runs 14 residues. In DNA, the CDR3 is TGTGCCAGCAGCAAAGATAGGGGTACCAATGAGCAGTTCTTC. It encodes CASSKDRGTNEQFF.

The chain has TRBV19 and TRBJ1-5, with D possibly matching TRBD1 (6 bases). CDR3 length: 14 residues. Trimming took 5 bases from V and 5 from J, leaving 13 bases between them. Per germline, CDR1 LNHDA and CDR2 SQIVND (reference sequence). The CDR3 is CASSPQGRDQPQHF. CDR3 nucleotide sequence: TGTGCCAGTAGTCCACAGGGCCGAGATCAGCCCCAGCATTTT.

This chain connects TRBV4-1 to TRBJ1-1, with D possibly TRBD1 on 6 matching bases. V was pared by 2 bases and J by 0 bases, with 7 bases between. Germline CDR1 reads MGHRA; CDR2 reads YSYEKL. CDR3 size: 14 residues. The CDR3 protein is CASSQTGMNTEAFF. In DNA form, the CDR3 reads TGCGCCAGCAGCCAAACAGGGATGAACACTGAAGCTTTCTTT.

The chain employs TRBV6-5 and TRBJ2-2; D may be TRBD1 (5 bases). The CDR3 consists of 12 residues. V was pared by 6 bases and J by 6 bases, with 8 bases between. CDR1 MNHEY and CDR2 SVGAGI come from the germline V gene. CDR3 loop: CASSFRAGELFF. The CDR3 DNA reads as TGTGCCAGCAGCTTCAGGGCCGGGGAGCTGTTTTTT.

The chain couples TRBV4-3 to TRBJ2-3; 8 nucleotides line up with TRBD1. Per the germline V gene, CDR1 is LGHNA and CDR2 is YSLEER. CDR3 length: 17 residues. The V gene end was trimmed by 3 bases and the J gene end by 0 bases; junction bases not matched to a gene: 8. The CDR3 nucleotides are TGCGCCAGCAGCCAGTGGAGGACAGGGAGAAGCACAGATACGCAGTATTTT. Amino acids: CASSQWRTGRSTDTQYF.

The gene calls are TRBV6-1 and TRBJ1-5; 10 positions match TRBD1. Germline V lookup: CDR1 MNHNS, CDR2 SASEGT. V lost 6 bases and J lost 3; bases outside the gene matches: 5. The CDR3 is 15 amino acids. The CDR3 bases are TGTGCCAGCAGACCGGACAGGGGGGACAATCAGCCCCAGCATTTT. Its translation is CASRPDRGDNQPQHF.

This sequence joins TRBV5-1 and TRBJ2-7, with D perhaps being TRBD1 or TRBD2 (5 bases each). Between the trimmed V and J ends, which lost 2 bases and 2 bases, there was a span of 14 bases. Germline CDR1 and CDR2: SGHRS and YFSETQ. The CDR3 has 15 residues. The chain's CDR3 is CASSFRDRNTYEQYF. CDR3 bases: TGCGCCAGCAGCTTCCGGGACCGGAACACCTACGAGCAGTACTTC.

The chain couples TRBV30 to TRBJ2-3, with D perhaps TRBD1 (5 bases). V was trimmed by 2 bases and J by 2 bases, leaving 8 bases between them. This CDR3 is built from 13 residues. CDR1 and CDR2 (germline): GTSNPN, SVGIG (reference sequence). The CDR3 is CAWSTGLTDTQYF. The CDR3 DNA reads TGTGCCTGGAGTACAGGTCTCACAGATACGCAGTATTTT.

The chain couples TRBV7-3 to TRBJ2-1; D not certain. Germline V gene sequence: CDR1 SGHTA, CDR2 FQGTGA. Trimming pared 4 bases from V and 5 bases from J, leaving 18 bases between. The CDR3 spans 16 residues. The DNA of the CDR3 is TGTGCCAGCAGCTCAGTCGAGGACGAGCTTCACAATGAGCAGTTCTTC. It codes for CASSSVEDELHNEQFF.

The chain is built from TRBV6-5 and TRBJ1-5, with D perhaps matching TRBD1 (5 bases). CDR3 length: 14 amino acids. Germline loops: CDR1 MNHEY, CDR2 SVGAGI. V lost 3 bases and J lost 4, with 10 bases in between. In nucleotides, the CDR3 is TGTGCCAGCAGTTATAGGGGTCTAAATCAGCCCCAGCATTTT. This gives the protein CASSYRGLNQPQHF.

The rearrangement joins TRBV5-6 to TRBJ2-6, with D possibly being TRBD1 (5 bases). V dropped 2 bases and J dropped 2 bases, with 11 bases sitting between them. CDR1 and CDR2 from the germline V gene are SGHDT and YYEEEE. The CDR3 runs to 16 residues. Here the CDR3 reads CASSFRVTPGANVLTF. The CDR3 DNA reads as TGTGCCAGCAGCTTCAGGGTTACCCCTGGGGCCAACGTCCTGACTTTC.

A word on this clone: The same CDR3 is also encoded by other DNA sequences in this sample. CDR3 protein: CASSPRGPDTQYF. The CDR3 region has the DNA TGTGCCAGCAGCCCCCGGGGACCAGATACGCAGTATTTT. The chain is built from TRBV7-9 and TRBJ2-3; possibly TRBD1 or TRBD2 for D (5 bases each). Trimming took off 5 bases at V and 4 bases at J, with 10 bases between the two ends. Germline-derived CDR1 and CDR2 are SEHNR and FQNEAQ (reference sequence). CDR3 length equals 13 residues.

The rearrangement joins TRBV5-6 to TRBJ2-3; tentatively, D is TRBD2 (6 bases). The CDR3 sequence is 16 residues long. Trimming shortened V by 1 base and J by 6 bases, and 18 bases separated the two germline ends. Germline V lookup: CDR1 SGHDT, CDR2 YYEEEE. CDR3 sequence: CASSLRRGSFSDTQYF. The CDR3 region has the DNA TGTGCCAGCAGCTTGAGGAGGGGATCATTTTCGGATACGCAGTATTTT.

A single count supports this clone. The rearrangement links TRBV6-1 to TRBJ1-2; D not resolved. The CDR3 has 13 amino acids. V lost 1 base, J lost 8 bases, and 11 bases lay in between. Germline V gene lookup returns CDR1 MNHNS and CDR2 SASEGT. CDR3 in amino acids: CASSEGRREGYTF. In DNA, the CDR3 is TGTGCCAGCAGTGAAGGTCGGCGGGAGGGCTACACCTTC.

The chain carries TRBV7-6 and TRBJ2-5, with unresolved D. Germline values: CDR1 SGHVS, CDR2 FNYEAQ. CDR3 length: 16 residues. V lost 4 bases to trimming and J lost 3 bases, with 18 bases between them. CDR3 nucleotide sequence: TGTGCCAGCAGCTGGGCACCATTGACGCAGAAAGAGACCCAGTACTTC. It is translated as CASSWAPLTQKETQYF.

The chain employs TRBV14 and TRBJ1-1; D remains unclear. Trimming left V 1 base short and J 12 bases short, with 15 bases between. Germline V gene sequence: CDR1 SGHDN, CDR2 FVKESK. This CDR3 region has 13 residues. The DNA of the CDR3 is TGTGCCAGCAGCCAAGTTTCACGAGGCAGCACTTTCTTT. It specifies CASSQVSRGSTFF.

The J gene is TRBJ2-2, the V gene TRBV5-1; tentatively, D is TRBD1 or TRBD2 (6 bases each). The CDR3 extends over 15 amino acids. CDR1 is SGHRS, CDR2 YFSETQ, per germline. V shed 0 bases and J shed 3 bases, with 9 bases lying between them. This chain's CDR3 is CASSLAGADTGELFF. For the CDR3, the DNA is TGCGCCAGCAGCTTGGCGGGGGCCGACACCGGGGAGCTGTTTTTT.

The chain uses TRBV27 and TRBJ1-1; a weak D match, TRBD1 (5 bases). The CDR3 extends over 14 amino acids. Trimming removed 6 bases at V and 3 bases at J, with 14 bases between. The germline V gene encodes CDR1 MNHEY and CDR2 SMNVEV (reference sequence). In nucleotides, the CDR3 is TGTGCCAGCAGGGGGGGATGGTTGGACACTGAAGCTTTCTTT. This sequence encodes CASRGGWLDTEAFF.

The chain is built from TRBV25-1 and TRBJ1-1, with D hard to call. CDR3 length: 14 residues. Germline V gene lookup returns CDR1 MGHDK and CDR2 SYGVNS. Deletions cut 1 base from V and 1 base from J, with 7 bases between. CDR3 DNA sequence: TGTGCCAGCAGTGAATTGGGGAGGAACACTGAAGCTTTCTTT. Encoded protein: CASSELGRNTEAFF.

The V gene is TRBV7-8, the J gene TRBJ2-1, with no clear D. CDR3 length: 14 amino acids. Germline values: CDR1 SGHVS, CDR2 FQNEAQ. Trimming left V 1 base short and J 5 bases short, with 9 bases between. The CDR3 DNA sequence: TGTGCCAGCAGCTTAGTCAGGCTAAACAATGAGCAGTTCTTC. It is translated as CASSLVRLNNEQFF.

This chain uses TRBV6-5 with TRBJ2-7, with D maybe TRBD2 (6 bases). V lost 4 bases and J lost 2, with 12 bases in between. Germline V lookup: CDR1 MNHEY, CDR2 SVGAGI. CDR3 length: 14 residues. DNA for the CDR3: TGTGCCAGCAGTTTGGGAGGTTTCCCCTACGAGCAGTACTTC. It translates to CASSLGGFPYEQYF.

This rearrangement joins TRBV5-4 to TRBJ1-2; D call uncertain. Trimming stripped 4 bases from V and 4 bases from J, with 11 bases between. The CDR3 is 13 amino acids. CDR1 and CDR2 from the germline V gene are SGHNT and YYREEE (reference sequence). CDR3 amino acids: CASSRTGGYGYTF. The CDR3 DNA reads as TGTGCCAGCAGCCGGACTGGTGGCTATGGCTACACCTTC.

The V and J genes are TRBV5-1 and TRBJ1-2; unclear D gene. V was clipped by 4 bases and J by 8 bases, with 21 bases between them. CDR1 SGHRS and CDR2 YFSETQ come from the germline V gene. CDR3 length: 15 residues. The CDR3 sequence: CASSQDGFIPEGYTF. CDR3 DNA sequence: TGCGCCAGCAGCCAGGACGGATTTATACCTGAAGGCTACACCTTC. Based on the CDR3 plus reference TRBV5-1 and TRBJ1-2, the full variable domain is KAGVTQTPRYLIKTRGQQVTLSCSPISGHRSVSWYQQTPGQGLQFLFEYFSETQRNKGNFPGRFSGRQFSNSRSEMNVSTLELGDSALYLCASSQDGFIPEGYTFGSGTRLTVV.

J is TRBJ2-6 and V is TRBV9; D is unclear. Trimming removed 3 bases at V and 1 base at J, with 17 bases between. Germline V gene sequence: CDR1 SGDLS, CDR2 YYNGEE. CDR3 length: 18 amino acids. Written as DNA, the CDR3 is TGTGCCAGCAGCGCAAGCAGCCGGGCTCCATCTGGGGCCAACGTCCTGACTTTC. As protein: CASSASSRAPSGANVLTF.

This clone was detected only once. The CDR3 DNA is TGTGCCAGCAGCAAAGCACTCTTTTCCAACTATGGCTACACCTTC. It translates to CASSKALFSNYGYTF. V is TRBV21-1 and J is TRBJ1-2. TRBV21-1 is a documented pseudogene. The CDR3 contains 15 residues.